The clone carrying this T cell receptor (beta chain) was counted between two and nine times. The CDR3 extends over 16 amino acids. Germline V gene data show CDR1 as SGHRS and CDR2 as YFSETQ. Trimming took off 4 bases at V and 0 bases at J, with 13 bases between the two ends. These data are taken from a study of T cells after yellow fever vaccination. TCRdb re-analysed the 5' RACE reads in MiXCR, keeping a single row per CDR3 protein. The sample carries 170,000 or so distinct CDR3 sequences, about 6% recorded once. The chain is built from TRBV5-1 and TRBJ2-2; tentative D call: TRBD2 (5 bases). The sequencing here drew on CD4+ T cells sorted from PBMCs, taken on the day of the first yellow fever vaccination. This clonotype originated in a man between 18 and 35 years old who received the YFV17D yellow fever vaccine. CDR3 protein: CASSRQGSANTGELFF. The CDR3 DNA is TGCGCCAGCAGCCGGCAAGGGAGCGCGAACACCGGGGAGCTGTTTTTT.